The source of this T cell receptor (beta chain) is a study of Graves' ophthalmopathy and Graves' hyperthyroidism. Study details: The blood sample was drawn at first diagnosis and before any treatment.

The CDR3 contains 12 residues when both ends are counted. Germline V gene sequence: CDR1 SEHNR, CDR2 FQNEAQ (reference sequence). Points on this clonotype: The antigen is undetermined. In this CDR3 the conserved last residue, phenylalanine or tryptophan, is missing, so a read error is likely. No DNA is shown, since the ends of the CDR3 on it are uncertain; the CDR3 is the one TCRdb lists.

The authors enrolled newly diagnosed hyperthyroidism patients aged 18 to 65 with under 2 months' duration. RNA transcripts yielded amplified TCR beta CDR3 regions. The workflow started with a first-round RT-PCR run with HTBI primers and then moved on to a second-round multiplex PCR. MiXCR was run by TCRdb on the multiplex PCR reads, yielding one entry per CDR3 protein. The sample consists of roughly 610,000 distinct CDR3 sequences, about a fifth of them appearing once. Regarding the study as a whole: Thyroid clonotypes that were expanded above 0.001 frequency mostly also appeared in blood. A 13-signature model separated ophthalmopathy from stable hyperthyroidism, reaching 85% to 90% sensitivity and less than 82% specificity cross-validated.

J is TRBJ2-5 and V is TRBV7-9; the D call of TRBD2 is as the table states it, not checked on the DNA. The sequenced material came from peripheral blood. This clonotype was sampled from a woman aged 18-29 years with stable Graves' hyperthyroidism. Some clones in this sample may be carry-over from other donors' samples. CDR3 amino acids: CASDERGRAQDY.